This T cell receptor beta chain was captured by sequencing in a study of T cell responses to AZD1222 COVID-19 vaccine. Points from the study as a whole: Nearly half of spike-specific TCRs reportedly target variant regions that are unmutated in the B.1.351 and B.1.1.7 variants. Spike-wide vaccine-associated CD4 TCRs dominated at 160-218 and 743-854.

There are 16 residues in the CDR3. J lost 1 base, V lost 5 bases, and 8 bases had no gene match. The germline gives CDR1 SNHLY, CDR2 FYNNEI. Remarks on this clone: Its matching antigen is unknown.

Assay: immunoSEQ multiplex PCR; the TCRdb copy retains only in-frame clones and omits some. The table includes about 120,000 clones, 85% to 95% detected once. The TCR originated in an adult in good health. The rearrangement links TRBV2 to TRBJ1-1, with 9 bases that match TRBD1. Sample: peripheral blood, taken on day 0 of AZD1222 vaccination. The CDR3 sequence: CASSPGTGPKNTEAFF. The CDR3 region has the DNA TGTGCCAGCAGTCCAGGGACAGGGCCGAAGAACACTGAAGCTTTCTTT.